This entry concerns a single TCR beta chain. The source of the sample is a study of blood T cell repertoires in COVID-19. The wider study: Samples taken during acute and convalescent COVID-19 were collected in the United States, Italy and Spain. PBMCs, B-cell-depleted T cells, or T cells were the source of the cDNA or gDNA that made up the material.

In the authors' methods: Estimated nucleated cell counts came from reference gene primer amplification. TCRdb keeps only in-frame clones here, not all; method: immunoSEQ multiplex PCR. That table gives V, J and clone size, and the DNA gave D and trimming. The sample consists of 200,000 to 250,000 clones, 65% to 90% of them appearing once. The CDR3 extends over 16 amino acids. The V gene's germline CDR1 is SGHDT and CDR2 YYEEEE. Deletions cut 1 base from V and 4 bases from J, with 15 bases between. The V gene is TRBV5-6, the J gene TRBJ1-5, with D hard to call. The source of this sequence is a woman in her forties or fifties with acute or convalescent COVID-19. Sequences were obtained from peripheral blood. CDR3: CASSLWSAQRNQPQHF. Here the CDR3 DNA reads TGTGCCAGCAGCTTGTGGTCGGCCCAGAGGAATCAGCCCCAGCATTTT.